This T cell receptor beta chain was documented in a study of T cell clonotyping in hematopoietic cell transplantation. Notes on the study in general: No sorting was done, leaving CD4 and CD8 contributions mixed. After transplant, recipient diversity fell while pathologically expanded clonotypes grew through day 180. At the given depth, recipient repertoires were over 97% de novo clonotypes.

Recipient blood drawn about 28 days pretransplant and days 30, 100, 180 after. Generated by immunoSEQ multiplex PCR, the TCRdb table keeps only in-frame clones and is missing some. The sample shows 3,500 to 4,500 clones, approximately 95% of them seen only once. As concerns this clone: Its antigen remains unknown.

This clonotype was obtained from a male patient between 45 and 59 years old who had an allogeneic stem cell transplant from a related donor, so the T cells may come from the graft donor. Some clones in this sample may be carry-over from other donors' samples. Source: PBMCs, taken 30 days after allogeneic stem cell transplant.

CDR3 sequence: CASSQGGSGELFF. DNA for the CDR3: TGTGCCAGCAGCCAGGGGGGTAGCGGGGAGCTGTTTTTT. The chain has TRBV13 and TRBJ2-2, with D possibly TRBD1 on 7 matching bases. CDR3 length: 13 amino acids. Germline assignment: CDR1 PRHDT and CDR2 FYEKMQ (reference sequence). V lost 5 bases and J lost 7, with 11 bases in between.